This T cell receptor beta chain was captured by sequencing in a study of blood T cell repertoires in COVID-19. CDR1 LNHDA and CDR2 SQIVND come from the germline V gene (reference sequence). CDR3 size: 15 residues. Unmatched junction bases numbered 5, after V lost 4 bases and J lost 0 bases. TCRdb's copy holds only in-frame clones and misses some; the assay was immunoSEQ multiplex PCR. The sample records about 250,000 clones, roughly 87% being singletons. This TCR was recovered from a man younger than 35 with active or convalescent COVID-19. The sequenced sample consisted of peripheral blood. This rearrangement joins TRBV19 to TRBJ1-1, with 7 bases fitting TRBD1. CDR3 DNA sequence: TGTGCCAGTAGTACCCAGGGACAGCTGAACACTGAAGCTTTCTTT. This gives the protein CASSTQGQLNTEAFF.